These T cell receptor beta chains were read from a single sample in a study of blood T cell repertoires in COVID-19. Assay: immunoSEQ multiplex PCR; the TCRdb copy retains only in-frame clones and omits some. This table holds about 250,000 clones, around 83% found once. Sequencing was done on a sample of peripheral blood. The receptors were gathered from an elderly man with acute or convalescent COVID-19. Both conserved end residues are part of each CDR3. The D gene is left open where the match is weak. The size of a clone is reported for some rows only, either as once, few or many, or as a class for expanded clones.

abundance	v_gene	j_gene	d_gene	CDR3aa	CDR3nt
NA	TRBV5-1	TRBJ2-1	TRBD1	CASSGTGGVNEQFF	TGCGCCAGCTCCGGGACAGGGGGGGTGAATGAGCAGTTCTTC
NA	TRBV6-5	TRBJ2-7	TRBD1	CASRDRASYEQYF	TGTGCCAGCAGGGACAGGGCGAGCTACGAGCAGTACTTC
NA	TRBV7-8	TRBJ2-7	NA	CASSLAPNHYYEQYF	TGTGCCAGCAGCTTAGCCCCAAACCACTACTACGAGCAGTACTTC
NA	TRBV7-2	TRBJ1-2	TRBD1	CASSFAGQMKGYTF	TGTGCCAGCAGCTTTGCGGGACAGATGAAGGGCTACACCTTC
NA	TRBV5-1	TRBJ1-1	NA	CASSSPLLTPNTEAFF	TGCGCCAGCAGCTCCCCCTTACTCACTCCGAACACTGAAGCTTTCTTT
NA	TRBV6-4	TRBJ2-1	TRBD2	CASSLAGGSNEQFF	TGTGCCAGCAGCTTAGCGGGAGGCTCCAATGAGCAGTTCTTC
NA	TRBV6-5	TRBJ1-2	TRBD1	CASSYSPGGDYGYTF	TGTGCCAGCAGTTACTCGCCAGGGGGAGACTATGGCTACACCTTC
few	TRBV28	TRBJ1-2	NA	CASTRNYGYTF	TGTGCCAGCACCCGTAACTATGGCTACACCTTC
NA	TRBV24-1	TRBJ1-3	NA	CATSDPDRSGNTIYF	TGTGCCACCAGTGACCCGGACAGATCTGGAAACACCATATATTTT
NA	TRBV27	TRBJ1-6	NA	CASSFTGNSPLHF	TGTGCCAGCAGTTTTACCGGGAATTCACCCCTCCACTTT
NA	TRBV5-6	TRBJ1-6	TRBD1	CASSFRGQGASPLHF	TGTGCCAGCAGCTTCAGGGGACAGGGTGCTTCACCCCTCCACTTT